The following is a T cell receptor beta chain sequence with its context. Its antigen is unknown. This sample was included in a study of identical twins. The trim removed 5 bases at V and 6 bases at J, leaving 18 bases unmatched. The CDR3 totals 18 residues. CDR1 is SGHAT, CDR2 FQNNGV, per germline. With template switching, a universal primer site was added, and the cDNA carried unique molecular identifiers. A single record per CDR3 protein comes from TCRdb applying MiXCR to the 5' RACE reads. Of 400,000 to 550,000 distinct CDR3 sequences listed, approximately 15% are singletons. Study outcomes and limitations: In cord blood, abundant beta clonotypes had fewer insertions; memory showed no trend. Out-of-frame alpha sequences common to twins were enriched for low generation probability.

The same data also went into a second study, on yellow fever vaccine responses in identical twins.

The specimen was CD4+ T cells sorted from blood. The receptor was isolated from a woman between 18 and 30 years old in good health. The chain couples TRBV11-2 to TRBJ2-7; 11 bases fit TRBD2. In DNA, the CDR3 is TGTGCCAGCAGCCCAAAGATCTCCGGGACTAGCGGACTCACCGAGCAGTACTTC. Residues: CASSPKISGTSGLTEQYF.